The 28 T cell receptor beta chains below all came from one sample that was sequenced in a study of blood T cell repertoires in COVID-19. The data were produced by immunoSEQ multiplex PCR, yet TCRdb's version contains in-frame clones alone and is incomplete. The table lists approximately 90,000 clones, approximately 88% of them singletons, with 0.47% in the top ten. The sample was peripheral blood. The receptor set was obtained from a man aged 55 to 70 with acute or convalescent COVID-19.

This chain uses TRBV27 with TRBJ1-2; D unclear. CDR3 size: 14 residues. Germline V gives CDR1 MNHEY, CDR2 SMNVEV (reference sequence). Between the trimmed V and J ends, which lost 5 bases and 6 bases, there was a span of 16 bases. Here the CDR3 reads CASSLRRDTHGYTF. CDR3 DNA sequence: TGTGCCAGCAGTCTCCGCCGGGATACCCATGGCTACACCTTC.

This clone has a single count. The CDR3 sequence: CASSEARGRAFHEQYF. The DNA for the CDR3 is TGTGCCAGCAGTGAAGCCCGCGGGAGGGCCTTCCACGAGCAGTACTTC. The V gene is TRBV2, the J gene TRBJ2-7, with 9 nucleotides matching TRBD2. The germline gives CDR1 SNHLY, CDR2 FYNNEI. Losses at the gene ends were 0 bases for V and 5 bases for J; bases not matched to a gene: 8. This CDR3 is 16 amino acids long.

V gene TRBV11-1 combines with J gene TRBJ2-1; 7 bases agree with TRBD2. V trimming: 0 bases; J trimming: 7 bases; junction bases outside the gene matches: 0. CDR3 size: 13 residues. Germline V gene lookup returns CDR1 SGHAT and CDR2 FQDESV (reference sequence). The CDR3 bases are TGTGCCAGCAGCTTAGCGGGAGGGAATGAGCAGTTCTTC. It translates to CASSLAGGNEQFF.

J is TRBJ2-3 and V is TRBV18, with 8 bases aligning to TRBD2. Losses at the gene ends were 5 bases for V and 2 bases for J; bases not matched to a gene: 6. This CDR3 is 15 amino acids long. Per the germline V gene, CDR1 is KGHSH and CDR2 is LQKENI. CDR3 DNA sequence: TGTGCCAGCTCAAGGACTAGCTCCGACACAGATACGCAGTATTTT. It codes for CASSRTSSDTDTQYF.

The chain carries TRBV12-1 and TRBJ1-2; the table assigns TRBD1, which was not confirmed against the DNA. TRBV12-1 is an annotated pseudogene. The CDR3 is made up of 17 amino acids. The CDR3 DNA reads as TGTGCCAGCAGCTTCGGGACAGGGGGCGAAAGTAACAGTGGCTACACCTTC. Its translation is CASSFGTGGESNSGYTF.

The chain recombines TRBV6-1 with TRBJ2-3; TRBD2 aligns across 13 bases. The CDR3 spans 15 residues. Germline V lookup: CDR1 MNHNS, CDR2 SASEGT. Losses at the gene ends were 1 base for V and 6 bases for J; bases not matched to a gene: 1. The CDR3 DNA is TGTGCCAGCAGTGAAGTACTAGCGGGAGGGGATACGCAGTATTTT. This encodes CASSEVLAGGDTQYF.

This sequence joins TRBV6-1 and TRBJ2-7, with 9 positions matching TRBD2. V was pared by 3 bases and J by 3 bases, with 9 bases of the junction left unmatched. The CDR3 contains 16 residues. Germline V gene data show CDR1 as MNHNS and CDR2 as SASEGT. The CDR3 loop reads CASSEGIAGAFYEQYF. The CDR3 DNA reads as TGTGCCAGCAGTGAGGGGATAGCGGGGGCCTTCTACGAGCAGTACTTC.

This clone was seen a handful of times. V is TRBV4-1 and J is TRBJ1-1; 8 nucleotides agree with TRBD1. The germline V gene encodes CDR1 MGHRA and CDR2 YSYEKL. The ends lost 3 bases at V and 1 base at J; junction bases unmatched: 7. CDR3 length: 16 amino acids. The chain's CDR3 is CASSHQGAGGNTEAFF. The CDR3 coding sequence is TGCGCCAGCAGCCATCAGGGGGCCGGGGGGAACACTGAAGCTTTCTTT.

The chain joins TRBV5-4 to TRBJ2-5; D remains unclear. This CDR3 has 14 amino acids. V was shortened by 0 bases and J by 5 bases, with 11 bases between the two germline ends. The V gene's germline CDR1 is SGHNT and CDR2 YYREEE (reference sequence). CDR3 protein: CASSLARQAETQYF. The CDR3 DNA is TGTGCCAGCAGCTTGGCCCGTCAAGCTGAGACCCAGTACTTC.

The chain carries TRBV5-4 and TRBJ2-2; D gene ambiguous. CDR3 length: 13 residues. In germline, CDR1 is SGHNT, CDR2 YYREEE (reference sequence). V lost 0 bases and J lost 6, with 6 bases in between. In DNA, the CDR3 is TGTGCCAGCAGCTTGGTTAGTTCCGGGGAGCTGTTTTTT. The encoded protein is CASSLVSSGELFF. Full variable domain (remainder filled in from reference TRBV5-4 and TRBJ2-2): ETGVTQSPTHLIKTRGQQVTLRCSSQSGHNTVSWYQQALGQGPQFIFQYYREEENGRGNFPPRFSGLQFPNYSSELNVNALELDDSALYLCASSLVSSGELFFGEGSRLTVL.

The CDR3 bases are TGCGCCAGCAGCCCGGAGACAGGGGACACCGGGGAGCTGTTTTTT. It translates to CASSPETGDTGELFF. The V and J genes are TRBV5-1 and TRBJ2-2, with 8 bases that match TRBD1. Germline V CDR1 and CDR2: SGHRS, YFSETQ. The CDR3 contains 15 residues. V lost 4 bases to trimming and J lost 3 bases; unmatched junction nucleotides: 5.

The chain has TRBV28 and TRBJ1-1; D is ambiguous. This CDR3 region has 13 residues. The V end lost 3 bases, the J end lost 4 bases, and 9 bases lay between the germline ends. Per germline, CDR1 MDHEN and CDR2 SYDVKM. As DNA, the CDR3 is TGTGCCAGCAGTTTCCCGGAGGGCACTGAAGCTTTCTTT. Translation gives CASSFPEGTEAFF.

The J gene is TRBJ2-3, the V gene TRBV5-6; 8 nucleotides align to TRBD2. CDR1 is SGHDT, CDR2 YYEEEE, per germline. Unmatched junction bases numbered 5, after V lost 1 base and J lost 4 bases. CDR3 size: 15 residues. Here the CDR3 reads CASSLPGGPSDTQYF. CDR3 sequence (DNA): TGTGCCAGCAGCTTGCCGGGAGGGCCTTCAGATACGCAGTATTTT.

On this clone: Other DNA sequences from this sample encode an identical CDR3 as well. The chain couples TRBV5-1 to TRBJ1-1, with D unclear. V gave up 0 bases and J gave up 0 bases, with 6 bases separating them. The CDR3 is made up of 14 amino acids. Germline values: CDR1 SGHRS, CDR2 YFSETQ. The CDR3 sequence is CASSLGQMNTEAFF. The CDR3, as DNA: TGCGCCAGCAGCTTGGGGCAAATGAACACTGAAGCTTTCTTT.

This clone was detected once. The chain joins TRBV18 to TRBJ2-7; TRBD2 matches 8 bases. The germline V gene has CDR1 KGHSH and CDR2 LQKENI. V shed 1 base and J 1 base; nucleotides not matched to a gene: 6. CDR3 length equals 16 residues. CDR3 amino acids: CASSPQVAGQSYEQYF. The CDR3 bases are TGTGCCAGCTCACCACAGGTAGCGGGGCAGTCCTACGAGCAGTACTTC.

The chain is built from TRBV5-1 and TRBJ2-7; TRBD2 matches at 7 bases. In germline, CDR1 is SGHRS, CDR2 YFSETQ. The J segment lost 0 bases and the V segment lost 2 bases, leaving 14 bases of the junction unmatched. The CDR3 totals 18 residues. CDR3 nucleotide sequence: TGCGCCAGCAGCTTCGGACTAGTGGGAGGGACCATCTCCTACGAGCAGTACTTC. Translating it yields CASSFGLVGGTISYEQYF.

The V call is TRBV14, the J call TRBJ1-1, with D possibly being TRBD1 (5 bases). This CDR3 contains 13 residues. V dropped 1 base and J dropped 6 bases, with 9 bases sitting between them. In germline, CDR1 is SGHDN, CDR2 FVKESK. The CDR3 spells CASSQGTGAEAFF. CDR3 in DNA: TGTGCCAGCAGCCAAGGAACGGGGGCTGAAGCTTTCTTT.

The genes are TRBV30 and TRBJ2-3; 7 nucleotides align to TRBD2. The germline V gene encodes CDR1 GTSNPN and CDR2 SVGIG (reference sequence). V dropped 6 bases and J dropped 4; count of bases not matched to a gene: 13. The CDR3 spans 15 residues. CDR3 bases: TGTGCCTGCCAATGGGGGAGGGTGTCTTCAGATACGCAGTATTTT. Residues: CACQWGRVSSDTQYF.

The rearrangement links TRBV18 to TRBJ2-5; D remains unclear. Germline CDR1 is KGHSH and CDR2 is LQKENI. Trimming stripped 3 bases from V and 1 base from J, with 6 bases between. The CDR3 length is 13 residues. DNA of the CDR3: TGTGCCAGCTCACCGGTAGCCCAAGAGACCCAGTACTTC. It yields the protein CASSPVAQETQYF. Full variable domain (rest looked up from reference TRBV18 and TRBJ2-5): NAGVMQNPRHLVRRRGQEARLRCSPMKGHSHVYWYRQLPEEGLKFMVYLQKENIIDESGMPKERFSAEFPKEGPSILRIQQVVRGDSAAYFCASSPVAQETQYFGPGTRLLVL.

The chain is built from TRBV11-2 and TRBJ1-1; 7 bases are shared with TRBD1. The germline V gene has CDR1 SGHAT and CDR2 FQNNGV. CDR3 length: 15 residues. J gave up 3 bases and V 6 bases, and 10 bases lay outside the gene matches. The CDR3: CASRYLRGADTEAFF. CDR3 DNA sequence: TGTGCCAGCAGGTACCTCAGGGGGGCGGACACTGAAGCTTTCTTT.

J is TRBJ1-2 and V is TRBV7-8; no reliable D call. The CDR3 length is 15 residues. Trimming took off 5 bases at V and 0 bases at J, with 13 bases between the two ends. The germline CDR1 and CDR2 sequences are SGHVS and FQNEAQ. As DNA, the CDR3 is TGTGCCAGCAGCGAACGACCCGGAGCTAACTATGGCTACACCTTC. The encoded protein is CASSERPGANYGYTF.

CDR3 nucleotide sequence: TGTGCCAGCAGTCCGGGCTCCTACGAGCAGTACTTC. It codes for CASSPGSYEQYF. This sequence joins TRBV6-5 and TRBJ2-7; D not certain. Trimming removed 5 bases at V and 0 bases at J, with 5 bases between. Germline values: CDR1 MNHEY, CDR2 SVGAGI. The CDR3 loop spans 12 amino acids.

The CDR3 bases are TGTGCCAGTAGCTGGACAGAGAACACTGAAGCTTTCTTT. This codes for CASSWTENTEAFF. V gene TRBV19 combines with J gene TRBJ1-1, with D perhaps TRBD1 (6 bases). The CDR3 consists of 13 residues. Germline V gene data show CDR1 as LNHDA and CDR2 as SQIVND (reference sequence). Trimming cost V 6 bases and J 1 base, with 9 bases left between them.

The J gene is TRBJ1-6, the V gene TRBV19; TRBD1 is a possible D gene (6 bases). The CDR3 is 14 amino acids. V was trimmed by 5 bases and J by 7 bases, leaving 12 bases between them. The germline gives CDR1 LNHDA, CDR2 SQIVND (reference sequence). The CDR3 spells CASSGGNVNSPLHF. The DNA of the CDR3 is TGTGCCAGTAGTGGGGGCAATGTGAATTCACCCCTCCACTTT.

This clone was counted once. V and J are TRBV6-5 and TRBJ1-4; TRBD1 matches at 8 bases. Germline values: CDR1 MNHEY, CDR2 SVGAGI. V lost 6 bases to trimming and J lost 8 bases; unmatched junction nucleotides: 11. The CDR3 covers 15 residues. The CDR3 DNA reads as TGTGCCAGCAGCCTTACTATGGACAGGGACGAAAAACTGTTTTTT. Protein sequence: CASSLTMDRDEKLFF.

The genes are TRBV5-1 and TRBJ2-3; TRBD1 aligns across 8 bases. This CDR3 has 14 residues. V lost 6 bases and J lost 2; bases outside the gene matches: 5. The germline V gene has CDR1 SGHRS and CDR2 YFSETQ. CDR3 in DNA: TGCGCCAGCAAGACAGGGGTAGACACAGATACGCAGTATTTT. Translation: CASKTGVDTDTQYF.

CDR3 sequence: CATSESSGYTDTQYF. In DNA form, the CDR3 reads TGTGCCACCAGTGAGTCTAGCGGATACACAGATACGCAGTATTTT. The chain joins TRBV15 to TRBJ2-3, with 7 bases that match TRBD2. Per germline, CDR1 LNHNV and CDR2 YYDKDF (reference sequence). The CDR3 contains 15 residues. V lost 6 bases, J lost 2 bases, and 8 bases stayed unmatched. Full variable domain (outside the CDR3, taken from reference TRBV15 and TRBJ2-3): DAMVIQNPRYQVTQFGKPVTLSCSQTLNHNVMYWYQQKSSQAPKLLFHYYDKDFNNEADTPDNFQSRRPNTSFCFLDIRSPGLGDTAMYLCATSESSGYTDTQYFGPGTRLTVL.

The chain links TRBV5-1 to TRBJ2-7, with 8 bases that match TRBD2. Trimming at V came to 1 base and at J to 0 bases, leaving 9 bases not matched to a gene. This CDR3 has 17 residues. Per the germline V gene, CDR1 is SGHRS and CDR2 is YFSETQ. The CDR3 nucleotides are TGCGCCAGCAGCTTGATAAGCGGGGGACCTTACTCCTACGAGCAGTACTTC. Translation gives CASSLISGGPYSYEQYF.